Sequencing of this T cell receptor beta chain was carried out in a study of T-cell memory formation after mild COVID-19. Looking at the study overall: TCR clusters were largely donor specific. Study conclusions and caveats: Day 15 to 85 contracting clones showed balanced CD4/CD8; day 15 to 37 expanders favored CD4+.

The table lists this clonotype with a few counts. Its specificity is unknown. UMIs and sample barcodes were carried by the TCR alpha and TCR beta cDNA libraries that 5'RACE produced using constant-segment primers. TCRdb passed the 5' RACE reads through MiXCR, listing each CDR3 protein once. The repertoire holds 350,000 to 450,000 distinct CDR3 sequences, under 30% seen once, with about 14% in the top ten. The sequenced material came from PBMCs or a T cell subset sorted from them (not recorded which). This TCR came from an adult woman who had mild COVID-19 (a few samples of this study predate the infection). Cell type and time point are not known.

CDR3 sequence: CASSERFLAEGHGDTQYF. The CDR3 DNA sequence: TGTGCCAGCAGTGAACGGTTTCTAGCGGAAGGGCATGGAGATACGCAGTATTTT. The rearrangement joins TRBV2 to TRBJ2-3, with 7 bases lining up with TRBD2. The CDR3 extends over 18 amino acids. J was trimmed by 5 bases and V by 2 bases; bases with no gene match: 16. CDR1 is SNHLY, CDR2 FYNNEI, per germline.